Shown below are 14 T cell receptor beta chains from a single sample sequenced in a study of blood T cell repertoires in COVID-19. Method: immunoSEQ multiplex PCR; TCRdb's copy keeps in-frame clones and lacks some. The profile covers 100,000 to 150,000 clones, with 80% to 90% appearing a single time and about 3.6% taken by the ten largest. Sequenced material: peripheral blood. The receptors derive from a woman aged 60-75 years with acute or convalescent COVID-19.

The sample holds one count of this clone. The chain carries TRBV29-1 and TRBJ2-7; 8 nucleotides align to TRBD1. With 7 bases clipped from V and 2 bases from J, the junction kept 4 bases outside the gene matches. Germline loops: CDR1 SQVTM, CDR2 ANQGSEA. The CDR3 has 12 amino acids. The CDR3 reads CSAGQDTYEQYF. Written as DNA, the CDR3 is TGCAGCGCGGGACAGGACACCTACGAGCAGTACTTC.

The CDR3, as DNA: TGTGCCAGCAGTGAGGGAAGCGGGAGGGCGGAGACCCAGTACTTC. Amino acid sequence: CASSEGSGRAETQYF. The rearrangement joins TRBV6-1 to TRBJ2-5; TRBD2 matches 10 bases. J was trimmed by 5 bases and V by 3 bases; bases with no gene match: 6. This CDR3 has 15 residues. Per the germline V gene, CDR1 is MNHNS and CDR2 is SASEGT.

This sequence joins TRBV19 and TRBJ1-4, with D unclear. V lost 6 bases and J 0 bases, leaving 11 bases between the germline ends. CDR3 length: 15 amino acids. Germline assignment: CDR1 LNHDA and CDR2 SQIVND (reference sequence). This CDR3 is CASRTGFSTNEKLFF. CDR3 sequence (DNA): TGTGCCAGTAGAACGGGATTTTCAACTAATGAAAAACTGTTTTTT.

V and J are TRBV4-2 and TRBJ1-3; D not certain. This CDR3 comprises 15 residues. Trimming shortened V by 2 bases and J by 2 bases, and 10 bases separated the two germline ends. Germline CDR1 is LGHNA and CDR2 is YNFKEQ. The DNA of the CDR3 is TGTGCCAGCAGCCAACACGCGGTAACTGGAAACACCATATATTTT. Amino acids: CASSQHAVTGNTIYF.

V gene TRBV6-5 combines with J gene TRBJ1-1; D unclear. CDR3 length: 13 amino acids. Looked up from germline, CDR1 is MNHEY and CDR2 is SVGAGI. Trimming left V 7 bases short and J 2 bases short, with 11 bases between. The chain's CDR3 is CASKITENTEAFF. The CDR3 bases are TGTGCCAGCAAGATCACAGAAAACACTGAAGCTTTCTTT.

The gene calls are TRBV6-5 and TRBJ1-1; TRBD1 agrees at 7 bases. Looked up from germline, CDR1 is MNHEY and CDR2 is SVGAGI. This CDR3 has 14 amino acids. Germline trimming cut 2 bases from V and 5 bases from J; bases unmatched to any gene: 5. The CDR3: CASSYRTGETEAFF. DNA of the CDR3: TGTGCCAGCAGTTACCGAACAGGGGAAACTGAAGCTTTCTTT.

This clone came up once. The J gene is TRBJ1-6, the V gene TRBV3-1 (or the pseudogene TRBV3-2); the D is unclear. V dropped 3 bases and J dropped 7 bases, with 10 bases sitting between them. The CDR3 is 14 residues long. Per the germline V gene, CDR1 is LGHDT and CDR2 is YNNKEL (reference sequence). CDR3 DNA sequence: TGTGCCAGCAGCCAGGCCGGGAGAAATTCACCCCTCCACTTT. This sequence encodes CASSQAGRNSPLHF.

The CDR3 DNA sequence: TGTGCCAGCAGCCCTCAACAGGGGACCCGCTATGGCTACACCTTC. Translated, it gives CASSPQQGTRYGYTF. The chain has TRBV3-1 (or the pseudogene TRBV3-2) and TRBJ1-2; 7 nucleotides line up with TRBD1. This CDR3 has 15 residues. The V gene's germline CDR1 is LGHDT and CDR2 YNNKEL (reference sequence). The V segment lost 4 bases and the J segment 4 bases; nucleotides outside the gene matches: 9.

The V call is TRBV19, the J call TRBJ2-5; the D gene is possibly TRBD1 (5 bases). V was trimmed by 5 bases and J by 0 bases, leaving 10 bases between them. This CDR3 comprises 14 residues. CDR1 is LNHDA and CDR2 is SQIVND in the germline V gene (reference sequence). Here the CDR3 reads CASSVPGHQETQYF. CDR3 bases: TGTGCCAGTAGTGTCCCAGGGCACCAAGAGACCCAGTACTTC.

Concerning this clone itself: Other nucleotide sequences in the sample specify the same CDR3. The chain links TRBV9 to TRBJ1-3; D remains ambiguous. With 0 bases removed from V and 0 bases from J, the gap between germline ends came to 7 bases. The CDR3 runs to 15 residues. Germline-derived CDR1 and CDR2 are SGDLS and YYNGEE. CDR3 bases: TGTGCCAGCAGCGTAGGTCGCAGCTCTGGAAACACCATATATTTT. Encoded protein: CASSVGRSSGNTIYF.

The chain has TRBV11-2 and TRBJ2-7, with a tentative D call TRBD1 (6 bases). Trimming cost V 1 base and J 4 bases, with 14 bases left between them. In germline, CDR1 is SGHAT, CDR2 FQNNGV. CDR3 size: 15 residues. The CDR3 spells CASSLVVGGAYEQYV. Written as DNA, the CDR3 is TGTGCCAGCAGCTTAGTGGTAGGGGGAGCTTACGAGCAGTACGTC.

The rearrangement links TRBV6-5 to TRBJ2-7; TRBD2 is a possible D gene (6 bases). This CDR3 spans 13 amino acids. Trimming took 8 bases from V and 1 from J, leaving 12 bases between them. CDR1 and CDR2 from the germline V gene are MNHEY and SVGAGI. CDR3 bases: TGTGCCAGCTCAGCGGACTATTCCTACGAGCAGTACTTC. This gives the protein CASSADYSYEQYF.

The chain uses TRBV27 and TRBJ2-1; 13 nucleotides agree with TRBD2. The CDR3 sequence is 17 residues long. Trimming took 7 bases from V and 4 from J; bases not matched to a gene: 10. CDR1 MNHEY and CDR2 SMNVEV come from the germline V gene (reference sequence). CDR3 nucleotide sequence: TGTGCCAGCACCTCCCGGACTAGCGGGAGTGCTTACAATGAGCAGTTCTTC. Protein product: CASTSRTSGSAYNEQFF.

The V and J genes are TRBV11-2 and TRBJ1-2; TRBD1 matches at 7 bases. The CDR3 is 14 residues long. Trimming removed 5 bases from V and 4 bases from J; junction bases left unmatched: 7. Germline V gives CDR1 SGHAT, CDR2 FQNNGV. The CDR3 DNA follows: TGTGCCAGCAGCCAACAGTCAGGGGGCTATGGCTACACCTTC. Translating it yields CASSQQSGGYGYTF.